The 4 T cell receptor beta chains below come from one sample, sequenced in a study of shared clonotypes between healthy human individuals. Generated by immunoSEQ multiplex PCR, the TCRdb table keeps only in-frame clones and is missing some. The data contain roughly 2 million clones, 85% to 95% of them singletons. Sequenced sample: naive CD4+ T cells sorted from blood. Stated subset: CD45RA+ positively selected. These receptors were collected from a man aged 18 to 29 in good health.

The V and J genes are TRBV6-7 and TRBJ2-5; no definite D call. TRBV6-7 is sorted into the ORF group, with uncertain function. The CDR3 consists of 13 residues. The germline V and J ends were trimmed by 0 bases and 9 bases, with 11 bases remaining between them. The CDR3: CASSYSRLVAQYF. The CDR3 DNA is TGTGCCAGCAGTTACTCGAGGCTAGTCGCCCAGTACTTC.

The gene calls are TRBV21-1 and TRBJ2-7. TRBV21-1 is noted as a pseudogene. The CDR3 is 21 residues long. CDR3 region: CASSKAPQQGIKGGGESEQYF. CDR3 nucleotide sequence: TGTGCCAGCAGCAAAGCGCCCCAACAGGGGATAAAAGGCGGGGGAGAGAGCGAGCAGTACTTC.

With regard to this clone: Other DNA variants within this sample encode the same CDR3. The J gene is TRBJ2-3, the V gene TRBV5-4; 8 bases align to TRBD1. The CDR3 sequence is 15 residues long. Germline lookup yields CDR1 SGHNT and CDR2 YYREEE (reference sequence). Trimming at V came to 3 bases and at J to 3 bases, leaving 6 bases not matched to a gene. CDR3 sequence (DNA): TGTGCCAGCAGCTCATCGGGACAGGCGACAGATACGCAGTATTTT. This encodes CASSSSGQATDTQYF. The whole variable domain, remainder taken from reference TRBV5-4 and TRBJ2-3, is ETGVTQSPTHLIKTRGQQVTLRCSSQSGHNTVSWYQQALGQGPQFIFQYYREEENGRGNFPPRFSGLQFPNYSSELNVNALELDDSALYLCASSSSGQATDTQYFGPGTRLTVL.

This clone was seen a handful of times. This rearrangement joins TRBV28 to TRBJ1-5; D uncertain. Trimming cost V 2 bases and J 5 bases, with 4 bases left between them. The CDR3 is 12 residues long. Germline CDR1 MDHEN, CDR2 SYDVKM. CDR3: CASSLGHQPQHF. CDR3 sequence (DNA): TGTGCCAGCAGTTTAGGCCATCAGCCCCAGCATTTT.